A selection of T cell receptor beta chains follows, all from one sample in a study of PD-L1 blockade in urothelial cancer. Some clones are missing from TCRdb's copy, which holds only in-frame ones; the method was immunoSEQ multiplex PCR. This sample has some 84,000 clones; roughly 90% occur once, and the top ten carry 4.5% to 6.5%. The sample consisted of PBMCs, taken around atezolizumab (anti-PD-L1) treatment. All receptors derive from a woman in her sixties or seventies with urothelial cancer. The CDR3 runs from the conserved cysteine through the conserved F or W. A D gene is named only where the DNA matches it firmly. Rows give clone size only sometimes, using once, few, many, or a class for an expanded clone.

abundance: -
j_gene: TRBJ1-5
v_gene: TRBV27
d_gene: -
CDR3nt: TGTGCCAGCAGTTTGAGCCCCCAGGGTTCCCAGCATTTT
CDR3aa: CASSLSPQGSQHF

abundance: -
j_gene: TRBJ2-3
v_gene: TRBV5-6
d_gene: -
CDR3nt: TGTGCCAGCAGCTTGGACAGGGTCCTAGATACGCAGTATTTT
CDR3aa: CASSLDRVLDTQYF

abundance: -
j_gene: TRBJ2-1
v_gene: TRBV18
d_gene: TRBD2
CDR3nt: TGTGCCAGCTCGCCCCCTAGCGGGAGTTGGGACAATGAGCAGTTCTTC
CDR3aa: CASSPPSGSWDNEQFF

abundance: -
j_gene: TRBJ2-5
v_gene: TRBV23-1
d_gene: TRBD1
CDR3nt: TGCGCCAGCAGTCAATATTGGACAGGGGTCCCCCTCTTCCAAGAGACCCAGTACTTC
CDR3aa: CASSQYWTGVPLFQETQYF

abundance: -
j_gene: TRBJ1-2
v_gene: TRBV28
d_gene: -
CDR3nt: TGTGCCAGCAGTTTTAGGCTGGGTGGGGGCCAGCACTATGGCTACACCTTC
CDR3aa: CASSFRLGGGQHYGYTF

abundance: once
j_gene: TRBJ1-2
v_gene: TRBV9
d_gene: -
CDR3nt: TGTGCCAGCAGCCCCCAGCGGGGCTACACCTTC
CDR3aa: CASSPQRGYTF

abundance: few
j_gene: TRBJ2-3
v_gene: TRBV5-1
d_gene: TRBD1
CDR3nt: TGCGCCAGCAGGTGGACAGGGGATACAGATACGCAGTATTTT
CDR3aa: CASRWTGDTDTQYF

abundance: -
j_gene: TRBJ1-5
v_gene: TRBV7-2
d_gene: -
CDR3nt: TGTGCCAGCAGCTTAGACGGTGCGGGCAATCAGCCCCAGCATTTT
CDR3aa: CASSLDGAGNQPQHF

abundance: once
j_gene: TRBJ2-1
v_gene: TRBV7-2
d_gene: -
CDR3nt: TGTGCCAGCAGCTTATCTCGGACTACTCACAATGAGCAGTTCTTC
CDR3aa: CASSLSRTTHNEQFF

abundance: -
j_gene: TRBJ1-3
v_gene: TRBV18
d_gene: TRBD1
CDR3nt: TGTGCCAGCTCACCTCAACAGGGGGATCACTCTGGAAACACCATATATTTT
CDR3aa: CASSPQQGDHSGNTIYF

abundance: -
j_gene: TRBJ2-5
v_gene: TRBV5-1
d_gene: TRBD2
CDR3nt: TGCGCCAGCAAGGGACTAGCGGGAGGGGCGGAGACCCAGTACTTC
CDR3aa: CASKGLAGGAETQYF

abundance: -
j_gene: TRBJ2-7
v_gene: TRBV11-1
d_gene: TRBD2
CDR3nt: TGTGCCAGCAGCTTAGGCGGGGGGGCCTTCAGAGACTACGAGCAGTACTTC
CDR3aa: CASSLGGGAFRDYEQYF

abundance: -
j_gene: TRBJ1-1
v_gene: TRBV2
d_gene: TRBD1
CDR3nt: TGTGCCAGCAGGACTAACCGGGACAGGGGACACACTGAAGCTTTCTTT
CDR3aa: CASRTNRDRGHTEAFF

abundance: -
j_gene: TRBJ2-1
v_gene: TRBV7-9
d_gene: -
CDR3nt: TGTGCCAGCAGCTTAGGACAGCCCGATGAGCAGTTCTTC
CDR3aa: CASSLGQPDEQFF

abundance: -
j_gene: TRBJ1-4
v_gene: TRBV6-5
d_gene: -
CDR3nt: TGTGCCAGCAGTGGAGGGGCTCGTGAAAAACTGTTTTTT
CDR3aa: CASSGGAREKLFF

abundance: once
j_gene: TRBJ1-2
v_gene: TRBV6-1
d_gene: -
CDR3nt: TGTGCCAGCAGTGTTGATGGGGGCGCCTATGGCTACACCTTC
CDR3aa: CASSVDGGAYGYTF

abundance: -
j_gene: TRBJ1-2
v_gene: TRBV4-1
d_gene: TRBD1
CDR3nt: TGCGCCAGCAGCCCATACTCGGGACAGGGGGGAGGTGGCTACACCTTC
CDR3aa: CASSPYSGQGGGGYTF

abundance: -
j_gene: TRBJ2-3
v_gene: TRBV7-3
d_gene: -
CDR3nt: TGTGCCAGCAGTCCAATATCGGAGGGTGCGAATACGCAGTATTTT
CDR3aa: CASSPISEGANTQYF

abundance: -
j_gene: TRBJ2-5
v_gene: TRBV6-1
d_gene: TRBD1
CDR3nt: TGTGCCAGCAGTGAAGCACCGACAGGGGGCGGGGAGACCCAGTACTTC
CDR3aa: CASSEAPTGGGETQYF

abundance: -
j_gene: TRBJ1-2
v_gene: TRBV11-2
d_gene: -
CDR3nt: TGTGCCAGCAGCCCTGATGGGGGGTCCTATGGCTACACCTTC
CDR3aa: CASSPDGGSYGYTF

abundance: -
j_gene: TRBJ2-5
v_gene: TRBV7-9
d_gene: -
CDR3nt: TGTGCCAGCAGCTTCTCGTTTGCACAGACCAAGGAGACCCAGTACTTC
CDR3aa: CASSFSFAQTKETQYF

abundance: few
j_gene: TRBJ2-1
v_gene: TRBV2
d_gene: TRBD2
CDR3nt: TGTGCCAGCAGCGGGACTAGCGGGGGTCTTTACTCCTACAATGAGCAGTTCTTC
CDR3aa: CASSGTSGGLYSYNEQFF

abundance: -
j_gene: TRBJ2-7
v_gene: TRBV9
d_gene: -
CDR3nt: TGTGCCAGCAGCGTAGCTGATGGGGACTTATACGAGCAGTACTTC
CDR3aa: CASSVADGDLYEQYF

abundance: -
j_gene: TRBJ2-7
v_gene: TRBV5-1
d_gene: TRBD1
CDR3nt: TGCGCCAGCAGCCCCAGGGACAGGAACGACGAGCAGTACTTC
CDR3aa: CASSPRDRNDEQYF

abundance: -
j_gene: TRBJ2-7
v_gene: TRBV14
d_gene: -
CDR3nt: TGTGCCAGCAGTAAGGCAGGGACTGATAAGCAGTACTTC
CDR3aa: CASSKAGTDKQYF

abundance: -
j_gene: TRBJ2-7
v_gene: TRBV7-8
d_gene: TRBD2
CDR3nt: TGTGCCAGCAGCTTACGTAGCGGGAGGAACCCTAGGAGCTCCTACGAGCAGTACTTC
CDR3aa: CASSLRSGRNPRSSYEQYF

abundance: -
j_gene: TRBJ2-2
v_gene: TRBV6-1
d_gene: -
CDR3nt: TGTGCCAGCAGTGGTCTATGGAGCACCGGGGAGCTGTTTTTT
CDR3aa: CASSGLWSTGELFF

abundance: -
j_gene: TRBJ1-2
v_gene: TRBV4-2
d_gene: -
CDR3nt: TGTGCCAGCAGCCAAGAGCGAATGAGCTATGGCTACACCTTC
CDR3aa: CASSQERMSYGYTF

abundance: -
j_gene: TRBJ1-6
v_gene: TRBV7-2
d_gene: TRBD1
CDR3nt: TGTGCCAGCAGCTTCCGAAGCCAGGGGGCGGGCGGGTATAATTCACCCCTCCACTTT
CDR3aa: CASSFRSQGAGGYNSPLHF

abundance: -
j_gene: TRBJ2-1
v_gene: TRBV6-1
d_gene: -
CDR3nt: TGTGCCAGCAGTGAAAGGACACAACTTCGGAATGAGCAGTTCTTC
CDR3aa: CASSERTQLRNEQFF

abundance: -
j_gene: TRBJ2-7
v_gene: TRBV5-1
d_gene: TRBD2
CDR3nt: TGCGCCCGAATGGGGGTAGCGGGAGGAGGGTCCTACGAGCAGTACTTC
CDR3aa: CARMGVAGGGSYEQYF

abundance: -
j_gene: TRBJ2-7
v_gene: TRBV9
d_gene: TRBD2
CDR3nt: TGTGCCAGCAGCTCTCCGGGACTAGCCAACGAGCAGTACTTC
CDR3aa: CASSSPGLANEQYF

abundance: -
j_gene: TRBJ2-5
v_gene: TRBV4-1
d_gene: -
CDR3nt: TGCGCCAGCCTGCGGACAGACACAAAGTACTTC
CDR3aa: CASLRTDTKYF

abundance: -
j_gene: TRBJ2-3
v_gene: TRBV19
d_gene: -
CDR3nt: TGTGCCAGTAGTTTTGGGGGGGGCCCTGAGACGCAGTATTTT
CDR3aa: CASSFGGGPETQYF

abundance: -
j_gene: TRBJ2-1
v_gene: TRBV7-8
d_gene: TRBD2
CDR3nt: TGTGCCAGCAGCTGGGGACTAGCGTCCTACAATGAGCAGTTCTTC
CDR3aa: CASSWGLASYNEQFF

abundance: -
j_gene: TRBJ1-5
v_gene: TRBV28
d_gene: TRBD1
CDR3nt: TGTGCCAGCAGTTTGGGTGGCAGGGGGCGTCGACAGCCCCAGCATTTT
CDR3aa: CASSLGGRGRRQPQHF

abundance: medium-sized
j_gene: TRBJ1-1
v_gene: TRBV19
d_gene: -
CDR3nt: TGTGCCAGTAGTATGAGTGGTGGCACTGAAGCTTTCTTT
CDR3aa: CASSMSGGTEAFF

abundance: -
j_gene: TRBJ2-1
v_gene: TRBV5-4
d_gene: -
CDR3nt: TGTGCCAGCAGCACCGACCTAGCGTACAATGAGCAGTTCTTC
CDR3aa: CASSTDLAYNEQFF

abundance: once
j_gene: TRBJ2-1
v_gene: TRBV5-6
d_gene: -
CDR3nt: TGTGCCAGCAGGTATCATTGGGGGGGGGCCTTCAATGAGCAGTTCTTC
CDR3aa: CASRYHWGGAFNEQFF

abundance: -
j_gene: TRBJ2-6
v_gene: TRBV7-2
d_gene: TRBD1
CDR3nt: TGTGCCAGTTCACAGGGGGTCTCTGGGGCCAACGTCCTGACTTTC
CDR3aa: CASSQGVSGANVLTF

abundance: -
j_gene: TRBJ1-3
v_gene: TRBV19
d_gene: -
CDR3nt: TGTGCCAGTAGTCTCTCGGGCTCTGGAAACACCATATATTTT
CDR3aa: CASSLSGSGNTIYF

abundance: -
j_gene: TRBJ2-7
v_gene: TRBV6-6
d_gene: -
CDR3nt: TGTGCCAGCAGCTGGGCTGGAGGTGGCTCGCCTTACGAGCAGTACTTC
CDR3aa: CASSWAGGGSPYEQYF

abundance: -
j_gene: TRBJ2-5
v_gene: TRBV5-4
d_gene: TRBD2
CDR3nt: TGTGCCAGCAGCCTCGGTCTAGCGGGTGAGACCCAGTACTTC
CDR3aa: CASSLGLAGETQYF

abundance: -
j_gene: TRBJ2-3
v_gene: TRBV7-9
d_gene: TRBD2
CDR3nt: TGTGCCAGCAGACCAGCGGGGGGGCCGTTAAATACGCAGTATTTT
CDR3aa: CASRPAGGPLNTQYF

abundance: -
j_gene: TRBJ2-7
v_gene: TRBV25-1
d_gene: -
CDR3nt: TGTGCCAGCAGTCAATACCTACAGGGACGGGACGAGCAGTACTTC
CDR3aa: CASSQYLQGRDEQYF

abundance: -
j_gene: TRBJ2-1
v_gene: TRBV7-2
d_gene: -
CDR3nt: TGTGCCAGCAGCACACAGGGTTTTACTGAGCAGTTCTTC
CDR3aa: CASSTQGFTEQFF

abundance: -
j_gene: TRBJ2-2
v_gene: TRBV5-4
d_gene: TRBD2
CDR3nt: TGTGCCAGCAGCTTGGTGGGAGGGACCGGGGAGCTGTTTTTT
CDR3aa: CASSLVGGTGELFF

abundance: -
j_gene: TRBJ1-1
v_gene: TRBV19
d_gene: TRBD1
CDR3nt: TGTGCCAGTAGTGTCGACCGGGACAGGGGTGCTGAAGCTTTCTTT
CDR3aa: CASSVDRDRGAEAFF

abundance: -
j_gene: TRBJ2-3
v_gene: TRBV30
d_gene: -
CDR3nt: TGTGCCTGGACAGAAAGCACAGATACGCAGTATTTT
CDR3aa: CAWTESTDTQYF

abundance: -
j_gene: TRBJ1-2
v_gene: TRBV7-9
d_gene: TRBD1
CDR3nt: TGTGCCAGCAGCTTAGGCCCGACAGGGGACTATGGCTACACCTTC
CDR3aa: CASSLGPTGDYGYTF

abundance: -
j_gene: TRBJ2-7
v_gene: TRBV6-1
d_gene: -
CDR3nt: TGTGCCAGCAGAGCTATCTCCTACGAGCAGTACTTC
CDR3aa: CASRAISYEQYF

abundance: -
j_gene: TRBJ2-2
v_gene: TRBV6-5
d_gene: TRBD1
CDR3nt: TGTGCCAGCAGTTACTCGGGACAGGGGGTGACCGGGGAGCTGTTTTTT
CDR3aa: CASSYSGQGVTGELFF

abundance: once
j_gene: TRBJ2-2
v_gene: TRBV27
d_gene: TRBD1
CDR3nt: TGTGCCAGCAGTTTGTGGTCCCAGGGGGACACCGGGGAGCTGTTTTTT
CDR3aa: CASSLWSQGDTGELFF